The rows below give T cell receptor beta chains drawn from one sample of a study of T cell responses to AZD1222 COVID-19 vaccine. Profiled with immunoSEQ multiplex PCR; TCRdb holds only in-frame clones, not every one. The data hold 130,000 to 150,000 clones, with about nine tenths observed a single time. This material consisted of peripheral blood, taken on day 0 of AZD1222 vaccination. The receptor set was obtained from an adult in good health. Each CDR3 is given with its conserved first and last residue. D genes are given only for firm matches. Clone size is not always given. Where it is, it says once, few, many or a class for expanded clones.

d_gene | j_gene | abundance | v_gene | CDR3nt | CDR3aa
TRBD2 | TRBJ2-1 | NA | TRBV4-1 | TGCGCCAGCAGCCAAGTGGGGGGGAATAGAAACTACAATGAGCAGTTCTTC | CASSQVGGNRNYNEQFF
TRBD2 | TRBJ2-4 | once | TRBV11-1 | TGTGCCAGCAGCGCGGGGACTAGCGTGAAACAGGACTTC | CASSAGTSVKQDF
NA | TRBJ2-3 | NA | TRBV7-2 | TGTGCCAGCAGCTTACTGTTGGCAGGTTCAGATACGCAGTATTTT | CASSLLLAGSDTQYF
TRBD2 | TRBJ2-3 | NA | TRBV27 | TGTGCCAGTGGGGTGGGGTTCACTGGCGGGAGGGCCGGAGATACGCAGTATTTT | CASGVGFTGGRAGDTQYF
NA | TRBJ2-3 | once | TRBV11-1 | TGTGCCAGCAGCCTCACAGATACGCAGTATTTT | CASSLTDTQYF
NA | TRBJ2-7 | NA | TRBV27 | TGTGCCAGTGGGCGGGTCAGGGATATTGGCTACGAGCAGTACTTC | CASGRVRDIGYEQYF
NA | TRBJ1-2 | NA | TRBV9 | TGTGCCAGCAGCGTAGATCAGGGCAACTATGGCTACACCTTC | CASSVDQGNYGYTF
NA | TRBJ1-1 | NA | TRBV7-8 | TGTGCCAGCAGCTTAGGTCAGGAAACCGAAGCTTTCTTT | CASSLGQETEAFF
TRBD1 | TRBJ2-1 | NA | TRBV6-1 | TGTGCCAGCAGTGAAAATGACAGGGGGATGAATGAGCAGTTCTTC | CASSENDRGMNEQFF
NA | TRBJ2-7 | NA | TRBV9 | TGTGCCAGCAGCCGACAGTCCGCCTCCTACGAGCAGTACTTC | CASSRQSASYEQYF
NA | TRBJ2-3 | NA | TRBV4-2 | TGTGCCAGCAGCCAAGAGCCCGGGACACCCACAGATACGCAGTATTTT | CASSQEPGTPTDTQYF
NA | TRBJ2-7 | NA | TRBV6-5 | TGTGCCAGCAGTTACTCCGGGACCTACGAGCAGTACTTC | CASSYSGTYEQYF
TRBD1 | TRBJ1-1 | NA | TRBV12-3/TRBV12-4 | TGTGCCAGCAGTAACCAGGGGGACACTGAAGCTTTCTTT | CASSNQGDTEAFF
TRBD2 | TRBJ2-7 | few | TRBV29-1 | TGCAGCGTACAAAGCGGGAGTAATCGTTCCTACGAGCAGTACTTC | CSVQSGSNRSYEQYF
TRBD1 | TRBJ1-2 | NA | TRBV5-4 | TGTGCCAGCAGCTTTGGGCATGAACAGGGGCGGGGCTACACCTTC | CASSFGHEQGRGYTF
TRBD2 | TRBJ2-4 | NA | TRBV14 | TGTGCCAGCAGCCAAGGGCCGGGGGGAGCCATTCAGTACTTC | CASSQGPGGAIQYF
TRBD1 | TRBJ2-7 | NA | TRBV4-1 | TGCGCCAGCAGCCAACCGGGCAGGGGGCCTCCCGAGCAGTACTTC | CASSQPGRGPPEQYF
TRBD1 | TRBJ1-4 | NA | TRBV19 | TGTGCCAGTAGTAAGACAGGGGATAATGAAAAACTGTTTTTT | CASSKTGDNEKLFF
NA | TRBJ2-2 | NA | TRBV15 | TGTGCCACCTCAAAGGTGGCGGGGCTGAACACCGGGGAGCTGTTTTTT | CATSKVAGLNTGELFF
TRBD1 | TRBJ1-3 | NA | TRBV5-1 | TGCGCCAGCAGCTTGGCCGGGACAGCCTTTGGAAACACCATATATTTT | CASSLAGTAFGNTIYF
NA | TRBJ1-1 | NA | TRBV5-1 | TGCGCCAGCAGCTTGTGGGGAGCGAACACTGAAGCTTTCTTT | CASSLWGANTEAFF
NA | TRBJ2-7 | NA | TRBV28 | TGTGCCAGCAGTTTCACCCACTACGAGCAGTACTTC | CASSFTHYEQYF
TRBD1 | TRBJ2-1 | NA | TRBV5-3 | TGTGCCAGAAGCCCAACCGGGACAGGGGCAGGCAATGAGCAGTTCTTC | CARSPTGTGAGNEQFF
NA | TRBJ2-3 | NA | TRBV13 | TGTGCCAGCAGCTTACTATGGCGGGCCGGCACAGATACGCAGTATTTT | CASSLLWRAGTDTQYF
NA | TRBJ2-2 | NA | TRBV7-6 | TGTGCCAGCAGCTTAGATGGGGGCCAAGGCGGGGAGCTGTTTTTT | CASSLDGGQGGELFF
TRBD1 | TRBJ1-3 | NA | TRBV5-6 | TGTGCCAGCAGCCCACAGGACAGGGCCTCTGGAAACACCATATATTTT | CASSPQDRASGNTIYF
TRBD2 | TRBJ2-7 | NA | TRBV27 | TGTGCCAGCAGCCCCTGGGGGGGCTACGAGCAGTACTTC | CASSPWGGYEQYF
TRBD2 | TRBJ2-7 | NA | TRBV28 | TGTGCCAGCAGTCGGACTAGCGGGGTCTCCTACGAGCAGTACTTC | CASSRTSGVSYEQYF
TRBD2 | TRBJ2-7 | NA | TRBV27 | TGTGCCAGCAGTTTATCTACGGGGGGCTACGAGCAGTACTTC | CASSLSTGGYEQYF
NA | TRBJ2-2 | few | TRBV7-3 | TGTGCCAGCAGCCCTAAGTCGGCCGGGGAGCTGTTTTTT | CASSPKSAGELFF
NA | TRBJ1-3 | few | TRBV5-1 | TGCGCCAGCAGCGAGGGAAGGGTGTTCTCCTCTGGAAACACCATATATTTT | CASSEGRVFSSGNTIYF
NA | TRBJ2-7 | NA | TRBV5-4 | TGTGCCAGCAGCTTGGAAAGGCTATCCTACGAGCAGTACTTC | CASSLERLSYEQYF
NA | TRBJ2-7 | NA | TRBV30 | TGTGCCTGGAGTGTAATCGGGGGGCCGGACGAGCAGTACTTC | CAWSVIGGPDEQYF
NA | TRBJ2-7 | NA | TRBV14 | TGTGCCAGCAGCCAAGCTCGGGTCCTCGGGCGGAAGTACTCCTACGAGCAGTACTTC | CASSQARVLGRKYSYEQYF
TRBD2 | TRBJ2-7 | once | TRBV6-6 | TGTGCCAGCAGTTACAGCGGGACTTACGAGCAGTACTTC | CASSYSGTYEQYF
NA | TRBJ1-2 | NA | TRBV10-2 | TGCGCCAGCAGTGATGGGCCGGACCTTTTGGGGTATGGCTACACCTTC | CASSDGPDLLGYGYTF
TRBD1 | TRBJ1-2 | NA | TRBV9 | TGTGCCAGCACCAAAATTACACCGGGACAGGGATTCTATGGCTACACCTTC | CASTKITPGQGFYGYTF
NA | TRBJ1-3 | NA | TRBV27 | TGTGCCAGCAGTTTTTCAGCGACCTCTGGAAACACCATATATTTT | CASSFSATSGNTIYF
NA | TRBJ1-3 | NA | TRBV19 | TGTGCCAGTAGTAAGCACCCCGGGACCGATTCTGGAAACACCATATATTTT | CASSKHPGTDSGNTIYF
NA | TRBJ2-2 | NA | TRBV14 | TGTGCCAGCAGCCAAACCCGCTGGAAGGAAGCCGGGGAGCTGTTTTTT | CASSQTRWKEAGELFF
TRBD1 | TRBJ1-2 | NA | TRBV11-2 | TGTGCCAGCAGCTTAGACGGACAGGGGGACTATGGCTACACCTTC | CASSLDGQGDYGYTF
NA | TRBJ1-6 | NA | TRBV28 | TGTGCCAGCAGTTCCTACAAGGGGATCGGTAATTCACCCCTCCACTTT | CASSSYKGIGNSPLHF
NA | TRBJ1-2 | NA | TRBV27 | TGTGCCAGCAGTGAGATTGGGGGCGGCTATGGCTACACCTTC | CASSEIGGGYGYTF
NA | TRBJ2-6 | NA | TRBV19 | TGTGCCAGTAGGCCGGGACTGAGCTCTGGGGCCAACGTCCTGACTTTC | CASRPGLSSGANVLTF
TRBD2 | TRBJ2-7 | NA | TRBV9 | TGTGCCAGCAGCGTAGGCCTAGCGGCCCGCGAGCAGTACTTC | CASSVGLAAREQYF
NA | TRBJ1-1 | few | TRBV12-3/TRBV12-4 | TGTGCCAGCAGTTTGGGGGAGGACACTGAAGCTTTCTTT | CASSLGEDTEAFF
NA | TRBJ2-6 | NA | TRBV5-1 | TGCGCCAGCAGCTTGGAAGTTCAGGCCAACGTCCTGACTTTC | CASSLEVQANVLTF
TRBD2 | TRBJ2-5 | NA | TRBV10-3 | TGTGCCATCAGTGTCGGCGGGAGTCGGCACGAGACCCAGTACTTC | CAISVGGSRHETQYF